This TCR beta chain was identified in a study of T cells after posttransplantation cyclophosphamide. General observations from the study: TRB clonality was highly associated with recipient CMV seropositivity and reactivation. Tissue-infiltrating T cells from skin or gut overlapped little with blood T cells.

Cyclophosphamide on days +3 and +4 followed busulfan-fludarabine conditioning and a marrow graft. Trimming left V 5 bases short and J 4 bases short, with 6 bases between. Per germline, CDR1 SGHDT and CDR2 YYEEEE. The CDR3 has 11 residues. With regard to this clone: Its antigen remains unidentified.

TCRdb's table, derived via immunoSEQ multiplex PCR, lists solely in-frame clones and lacks some. The top ten hold roughly 8.1% of the sample, which has approximately 39,000 clones, about 77% seen once. V usage is TRBV5-6 and J usage is TRBJ1-2, with D uncertain. The TCR was taken from a female patient aged 40-50 years who received an allogeneic stem cell transplant from a related donor, was CMV-positive, and had no GVHD. The graft donor may have contributed some T cells. Specimen: CD4+ T cells sorted from blood, collected roughly 2,000 days after a stem cell transplant with posttransplant cyclophosphamide. CDR3 in amino acids: CASSYSYGYTF. The DNA of the CDR3 is TGTGCCAGCAGTTACAGCTATGGCTACACCTTC.